Sequencing of this T cell receptor (beta chain) was carried out in a study of CD8 T cell repertoires and HIV-1 epitope variants. Study at large: Twenty-five autologous and known Gag and Nef epitope variant peptides each stimulated T cells separately. Controls included no peptide, Ebola AY9 epitope, and a CMV, EBV, flu pool. Enriched T cells were co-cultured with equal numbers of autologous T cell-negative antigen-presenting cells. The baseline condition was 1M T cells left uncultured.

Libraries were prepared by immunoSEQ multiplex PCR; TCRdb keeps only in-frame clonotypes and omits some of them. The data contain some 7,300 clones, roughly 61% of them seen just once; the ten biggest clones take up over 35%. The CDR3 sequence is 12 residues long. After removal of 7 bases from V and 11 bases from J, the junction contained 10 bases not matched to a gene. Germline V gene data show CDR1 as MDHEN and CDR2 as SYDVKM. This clone was seen a single time. The antigen remains undetermined. The sample was cultured CD8+ T cells derived from PBMCs. The clonotype was recovered from a male donor with HIV. V usage is TRBV28 and J usage is TRBJ1-1; 7 nucleotides align to TRBD1. In DNA, the CDR3 is TGTGCCAGCACTCCTCTCTCAGGGGGGGCTTTCTTT. Protein: CASTPLSGGAFF.